This T cell receptor (beta chain) comes out of a study of shared clonotypes between healthy human individuals. In the study overall: Used for every donor were three CD4 naive, three CD4 memory, two CD8 naive and one CD8 memory plate.

V was pared by 7 bases and J by 8 bases, with 14 bases of the junction left unmatched. Looked up from germline, CDR1 is LNHDA and CDR2 is SQIVND (reference sequence). CDR3 length: 16 residues. Across several immunoSEQ plates, the genomic DNA of each subset was split evenly. Clones were sequenced by immunoSEQ multiplex PCR, and TCRdb holds only the in-frame ones, with some missing. The sample records some 500,000 clones, roughly 95% being singletons. Findings of the study overall: The small donor group covered limited genetic and exposure diversity. Sorted-subset samples were not fully sequenced, rarefaction indicated.

Turning to this clone: Its antigen is as yet unknown.

The J gene is TRBJ2-1, the V gene TRBV19, with TRBD2 matching 10 bases. The clonotype was recovered from a woman in her twenties or thirties in good health. The sample taken for sequencing was naive CD4+ T cells sorted from blood. As for subset: CD45RA+ positively selected. CDR3 residues: CASTSPPSGSFYEQFF. For the CDR3, the DNA is TGTGCCAGTACCTCCCCTCCTAGCGGGAGTTTCTATGAGCAGTTCTTC.